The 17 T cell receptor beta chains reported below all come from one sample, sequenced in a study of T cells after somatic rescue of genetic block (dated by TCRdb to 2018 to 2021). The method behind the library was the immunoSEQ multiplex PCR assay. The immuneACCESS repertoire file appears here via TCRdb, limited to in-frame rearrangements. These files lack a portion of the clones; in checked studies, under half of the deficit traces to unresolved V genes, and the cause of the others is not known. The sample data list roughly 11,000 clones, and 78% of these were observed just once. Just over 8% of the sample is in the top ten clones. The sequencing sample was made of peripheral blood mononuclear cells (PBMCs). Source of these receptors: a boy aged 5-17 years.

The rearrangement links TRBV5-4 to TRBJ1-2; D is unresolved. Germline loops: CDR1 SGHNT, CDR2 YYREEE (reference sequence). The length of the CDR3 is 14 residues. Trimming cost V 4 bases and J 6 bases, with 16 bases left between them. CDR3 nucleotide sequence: TGTGCCAGCAGCCCGACTGTGGCCCTGGATGGCTACACCTTC. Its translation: CASSPTVALDGYTF.

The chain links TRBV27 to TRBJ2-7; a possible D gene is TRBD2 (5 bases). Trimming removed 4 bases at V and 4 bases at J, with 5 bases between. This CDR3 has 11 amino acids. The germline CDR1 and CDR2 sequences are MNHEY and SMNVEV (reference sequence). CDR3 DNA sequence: TGTGCCAGCAGTTCGGGATACGAGCAGTACTTC. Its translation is CASSSGYEQYF.

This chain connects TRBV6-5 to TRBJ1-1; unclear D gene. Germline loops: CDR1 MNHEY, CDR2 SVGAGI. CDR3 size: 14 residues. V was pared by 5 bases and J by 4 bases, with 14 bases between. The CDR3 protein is CASSKQVRATEAFF. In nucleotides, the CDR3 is TGTGCCAGCAGTAAGCAGGTTAGAGCCACTGAAGCTTTCTTT.

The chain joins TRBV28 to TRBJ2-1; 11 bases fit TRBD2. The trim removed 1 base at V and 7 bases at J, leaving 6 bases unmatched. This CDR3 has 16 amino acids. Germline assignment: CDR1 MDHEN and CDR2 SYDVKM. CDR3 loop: CASSLFPTSGINEQFF. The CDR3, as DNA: TGTGCCAGCAGTTTATTCCCGACTAGCGGGATAAATGAGCAGTTCTTC.

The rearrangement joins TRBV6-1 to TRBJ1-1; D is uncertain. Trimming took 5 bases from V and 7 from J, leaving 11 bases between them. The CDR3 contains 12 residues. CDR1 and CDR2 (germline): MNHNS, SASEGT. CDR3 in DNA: TGTGCCAGCAGTTGGCGGTTGGGTGAAGCTTTCTTT. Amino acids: CASSWRLGEAFF.

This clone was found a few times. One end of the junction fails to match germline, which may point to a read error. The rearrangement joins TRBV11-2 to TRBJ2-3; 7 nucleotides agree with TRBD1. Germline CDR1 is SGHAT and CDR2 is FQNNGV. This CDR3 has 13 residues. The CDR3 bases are TGTGCCAGCAGCCTAGACAGGGAAGATACGCAGTATTTT. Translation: CASSLDREDTQYF.

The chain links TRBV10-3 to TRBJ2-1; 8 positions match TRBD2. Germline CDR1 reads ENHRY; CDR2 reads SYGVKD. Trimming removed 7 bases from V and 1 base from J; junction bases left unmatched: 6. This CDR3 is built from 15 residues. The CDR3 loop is CAIKVSGTSYNEQFF. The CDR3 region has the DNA TGTGCCATCAAAGTTAGCGGGACGTCCTACAATGAGCAGTTCTTC.

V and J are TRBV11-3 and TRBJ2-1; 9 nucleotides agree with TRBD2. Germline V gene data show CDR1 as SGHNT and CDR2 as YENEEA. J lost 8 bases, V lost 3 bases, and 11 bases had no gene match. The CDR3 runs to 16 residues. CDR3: CASSFGGGASYDEQFF. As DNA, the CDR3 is TGTGCCAGCAGCTTTGGCGGGGGGGCCTCTTACGATGAGCAGTTCTTC.

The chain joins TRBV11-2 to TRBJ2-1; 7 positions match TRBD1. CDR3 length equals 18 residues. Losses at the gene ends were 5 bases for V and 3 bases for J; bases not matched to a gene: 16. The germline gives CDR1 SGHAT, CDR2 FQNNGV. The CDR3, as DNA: TGTGCCAGCAGCAAAGGTCCCTTGGGACAGCTTGACTACAATGAGCAGTTCTTC. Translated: CASSKGPLGQLDYNEQFF. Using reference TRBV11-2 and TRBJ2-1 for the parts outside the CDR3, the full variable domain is EAGVAQSPRYKIIEKRQSVAFWCNPISGHATLYWYQQILGQGPKLLIQFQNNGVVDDSQLPKDRFSAERLKGVDSTLKIQPAKLEDSAVYLCASSKGPLGQLDYNEQFFGPGTRLTVL.

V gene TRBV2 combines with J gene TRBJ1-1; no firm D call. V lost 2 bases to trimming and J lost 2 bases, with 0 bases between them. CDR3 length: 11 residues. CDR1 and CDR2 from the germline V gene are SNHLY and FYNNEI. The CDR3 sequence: CASSENTEAFF. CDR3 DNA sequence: TGTGCCAGCAGTGAAAACACTGAAGCTTTCTTT.

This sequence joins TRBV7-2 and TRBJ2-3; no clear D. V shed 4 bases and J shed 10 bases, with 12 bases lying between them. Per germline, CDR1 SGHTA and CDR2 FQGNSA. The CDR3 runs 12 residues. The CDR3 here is CASSSTASPQYF. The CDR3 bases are TGTGCCAGCAGCTCGACTGCTTCGCCGCAGTATTTT.

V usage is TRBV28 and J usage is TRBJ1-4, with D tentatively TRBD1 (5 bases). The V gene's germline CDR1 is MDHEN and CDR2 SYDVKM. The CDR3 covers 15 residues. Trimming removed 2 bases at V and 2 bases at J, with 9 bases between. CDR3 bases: TGTGCCAGCAGTTTAGTGGCAGGGACTAATGAAAAACTGTTTTTT. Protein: CASSLVAGTNEKLFF.

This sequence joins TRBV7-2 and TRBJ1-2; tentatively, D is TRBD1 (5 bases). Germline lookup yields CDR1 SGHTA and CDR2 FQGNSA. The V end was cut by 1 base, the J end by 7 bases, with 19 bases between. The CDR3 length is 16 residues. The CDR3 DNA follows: TGTGCCAGCAGCTTAGGCTGGCAGCGGGGGATTGGTGGCTACACCTTC. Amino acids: CASSLGWQRGIGGYTF.

CDR3 coding DNA: TGTGCCAGCAGAGAGGACGGAGCGTTCTACGAGCAGTACTTC. Its protein product is CASREDGAFYEQYF. The J gene is TRBJ2-7, the V gene TRBV2; D is ambiguous. Germline V gives CDR1 SNHLY, CDR2 FYNNEI. V shed 6 bases and J shed 3 bases, with 15 bases lying between them. There are 14 residues in the CDR3.

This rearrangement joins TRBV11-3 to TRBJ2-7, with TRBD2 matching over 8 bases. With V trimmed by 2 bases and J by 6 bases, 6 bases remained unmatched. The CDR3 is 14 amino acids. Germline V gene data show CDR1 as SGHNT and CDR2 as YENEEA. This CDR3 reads CASSLTGLAGEQYF. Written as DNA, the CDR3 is TGTGCCAGCAGCTTAACCGGACTAGCTGGCGAGCAGTACTTC.

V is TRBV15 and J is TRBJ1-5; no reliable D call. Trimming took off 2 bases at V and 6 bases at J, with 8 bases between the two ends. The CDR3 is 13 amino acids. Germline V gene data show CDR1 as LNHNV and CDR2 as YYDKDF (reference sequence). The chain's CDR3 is CATSRPPGQPQHF. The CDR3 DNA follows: TGTGCCACCAGCAGACCCCCGGGTCAGCCCCAGCATTTT.

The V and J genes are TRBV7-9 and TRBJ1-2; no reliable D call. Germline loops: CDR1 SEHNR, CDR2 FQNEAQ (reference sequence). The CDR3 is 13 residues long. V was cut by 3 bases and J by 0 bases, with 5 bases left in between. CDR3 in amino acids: CASSFTANYGYTF. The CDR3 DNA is TGTGCCAGCAGCTTCACAGCTAACTATGGCTACACCTTC.